This paragraph covers one T cell receptor beta chain sequence. What it recognizes is unknown. Trimming removed 0 bases at V and 3 bases at J, with 11 bases between. The germline CDR1 and CDR2 sequences are LGHNT and FRNRAP. The CDR3 runs to 15 residues. The sample comes from a study of cytomegalovirus exposure and HLA in healthy donors. Study-level information: Assignment to the Caucasian-associated ancestry cluster applied to approximately 80% of the 300 to 500 genotyped donors. Study-wide results and caveats: Apparent HLA restriction characterized most CMV-associated TCR beta chains in a later analysis. Segments of the TCR beta V type were, in most cases, productive about 87% or about 30% of the time in an earlier analysis.

The primer mix had 60 Vbeta and 13 Jbeta primers. Sequencing was performed with immunoSEQ multiplex PCR; in TCRdb, only in-frame clones are kept and a portion is missing. The table records some 170,000 clones, roughly three quarters of them present only once. Sequencing was done on a sample of PBMCs. The V gene is TRBV12-5, the J gene TRBJ1-2; tentative D call: TRBD1 (5 bases). This clonotype was sampled from a male donor in good health and CMV-seronegative. The CDR3 spells CASGLVQQGHYGYTF. As DNA, the CDR3 is TGTGCTAGTGGTTTGGTACAGCAGGGTCACTATGGCTACACCTTC.